This TCR beta chain is drawn from a study of blood T cell repertoires in COVID-19. Overall study context: The cDNA or gDNA used as material had been derived from T cells, B-cell-depleted T cells, or PBMCs.

In the original analysis: Estimated nucleated cell counts came from reference gene primer amplification. Profiling relied on immunoSEQ multiplex PCR, and the TCRdb table lists in-frame clones only, not all of them. The V and J calls and clone size were taken over from that table, and D and trimming were inferred from the DNA. The sample yields roughly 1,900 clones, around 66% seen once. The CDR3 loop spans 16 amino acids. J gave up 2 bases and V 7 bases, and 11 bases lay outside the gene matches. Germline assignment: CDR1 SNHLY and CDR2 FYNNEI. Sequenced material: peripheral blood. This TCR was recovered from an older man with active COVID-19. This chain uses TRBV2 with TRBJ2-5; the match to TRBD2 covers 9 bases. The CDR3 here is CASKWRSSGVQETQYF. CDR3 nucleotide sequence: TGTGCCAGCAAGTGGAGGTCTAGCGGGGTTCAAGAGACCCAGTACTTC. The full variable domain, completed using reference TRBV2 and TRBJ2-5, is EPEVTQTPSHQVTQMGQEVILRCVPISNHLYFYWYRQILGQKVEFLVSFYNNEISEKSEIFDDQFSVERPDGSNFTLKIRSTKLEDSAMYFCASKWRSSGVQETQYFGPGTRLLVL.